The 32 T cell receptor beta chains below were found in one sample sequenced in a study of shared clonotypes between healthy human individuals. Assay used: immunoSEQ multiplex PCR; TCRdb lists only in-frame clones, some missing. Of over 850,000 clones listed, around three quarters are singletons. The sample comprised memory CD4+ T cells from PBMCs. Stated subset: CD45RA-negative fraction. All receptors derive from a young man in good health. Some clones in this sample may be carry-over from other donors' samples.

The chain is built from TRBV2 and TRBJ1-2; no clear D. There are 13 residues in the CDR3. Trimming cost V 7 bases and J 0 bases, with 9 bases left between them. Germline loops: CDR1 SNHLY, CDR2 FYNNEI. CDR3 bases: TGTGCCAGCACGGGAAATCCTAACTATGGCTACACCTTC. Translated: CASTGNPNYGYTF.

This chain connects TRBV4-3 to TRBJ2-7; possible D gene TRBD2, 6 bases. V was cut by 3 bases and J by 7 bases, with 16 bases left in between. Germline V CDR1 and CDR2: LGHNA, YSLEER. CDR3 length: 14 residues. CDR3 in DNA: TGCGCCAGCAGCCAGAGTAGTCTGGCGGGAGAGCAGTACTTC. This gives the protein CASSQSSLAGEQYF.

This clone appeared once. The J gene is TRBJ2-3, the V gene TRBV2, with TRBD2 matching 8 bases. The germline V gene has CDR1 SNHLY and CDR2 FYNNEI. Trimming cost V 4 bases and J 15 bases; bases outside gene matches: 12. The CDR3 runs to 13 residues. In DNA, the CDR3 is TGTGCCAGCAGTGGAAGCGGGAGCGCTACCGGCTATTTT. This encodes CASSGSGSATGYF.

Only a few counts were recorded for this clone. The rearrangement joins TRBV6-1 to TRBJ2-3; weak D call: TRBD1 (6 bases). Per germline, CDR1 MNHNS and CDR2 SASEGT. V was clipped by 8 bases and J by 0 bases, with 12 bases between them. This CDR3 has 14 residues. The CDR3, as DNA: TGTGCCAGCCGGAGGACAGCTAGCACAGATACGCAGTATTTT. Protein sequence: CASRRTASTDTQYF.

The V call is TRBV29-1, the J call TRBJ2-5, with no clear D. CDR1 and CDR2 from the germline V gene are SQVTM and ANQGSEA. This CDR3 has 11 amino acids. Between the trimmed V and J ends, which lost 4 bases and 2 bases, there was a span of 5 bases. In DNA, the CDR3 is TGCAGCGTTGCTGAGCAAGAGACCCAGTACTTC. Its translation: CSVAEQETQYF. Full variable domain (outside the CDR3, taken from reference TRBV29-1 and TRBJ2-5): SAVISQKPSRDICQRGTSLTIQCQVDSQVTMMFWYRQQPGQSLTLIATANQGSEATYESGFVIDKFPISRPNLTFSTLTVSNMSPEDSSIYLCSVAEQETQYFGPGTRLLVL.

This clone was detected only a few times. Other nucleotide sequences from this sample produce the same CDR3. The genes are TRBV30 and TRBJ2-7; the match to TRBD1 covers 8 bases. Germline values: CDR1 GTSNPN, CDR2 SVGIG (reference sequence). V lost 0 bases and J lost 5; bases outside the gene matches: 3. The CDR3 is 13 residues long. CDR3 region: CAWSVQGANEQYF. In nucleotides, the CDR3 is TGTGCCTGGAGTGTTCAGGGGGCTAACGAGCAGTACTTC.

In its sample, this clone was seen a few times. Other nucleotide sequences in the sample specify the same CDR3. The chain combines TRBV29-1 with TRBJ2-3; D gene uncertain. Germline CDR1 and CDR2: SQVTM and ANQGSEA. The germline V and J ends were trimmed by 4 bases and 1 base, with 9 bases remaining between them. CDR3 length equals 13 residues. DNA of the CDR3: TGCAGCGTTGTTCGGCGCGGCACAGATACGCAGTATTTT. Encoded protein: CSVVRRGTDTQYF.

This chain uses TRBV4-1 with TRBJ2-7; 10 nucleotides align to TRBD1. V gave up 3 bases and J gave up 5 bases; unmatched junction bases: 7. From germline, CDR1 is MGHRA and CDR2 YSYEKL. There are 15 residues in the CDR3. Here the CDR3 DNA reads TGCGCCAGCAGCCAGCCCCGGGACAGGGGAAACGAGCAGTACTTC. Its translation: CASSQPRDRGNEQYF.

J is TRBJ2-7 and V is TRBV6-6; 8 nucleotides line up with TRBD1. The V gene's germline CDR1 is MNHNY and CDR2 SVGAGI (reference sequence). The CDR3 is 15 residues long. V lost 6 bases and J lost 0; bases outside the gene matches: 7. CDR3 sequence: CASSQDRVYSYEQYF. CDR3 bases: TGTGCCAGCAGCCAGGACAGGGTTTACTCCTACGAGCAGTACTTC.

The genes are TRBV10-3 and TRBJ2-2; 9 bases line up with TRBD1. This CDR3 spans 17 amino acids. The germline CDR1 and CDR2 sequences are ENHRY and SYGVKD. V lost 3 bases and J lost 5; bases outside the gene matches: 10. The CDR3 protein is CAISDRNRGRETGELFF. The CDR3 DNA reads TGTGCCATCAGTGACCGCAACAGGGGGCGGGAGACCGGGGAGCTGTTTTTT.

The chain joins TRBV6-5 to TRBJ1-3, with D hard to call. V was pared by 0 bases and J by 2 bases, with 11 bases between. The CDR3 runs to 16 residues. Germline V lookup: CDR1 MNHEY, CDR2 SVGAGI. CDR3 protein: CASSYSGPPPGNTIYF. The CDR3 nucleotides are TGTGCCAGCAGTTACTCAGGCCCACCCCCTGGAAACACCATATATTTT.

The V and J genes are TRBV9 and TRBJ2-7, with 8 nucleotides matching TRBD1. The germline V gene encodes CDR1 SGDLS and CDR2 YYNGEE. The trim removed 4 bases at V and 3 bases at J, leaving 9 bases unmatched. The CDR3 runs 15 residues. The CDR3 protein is CASSSRQGRSYEQYF. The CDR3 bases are TGTGCCAGCAGCTCCCGACAGGGGAGGAGCTACGAGCAGTACTTC.

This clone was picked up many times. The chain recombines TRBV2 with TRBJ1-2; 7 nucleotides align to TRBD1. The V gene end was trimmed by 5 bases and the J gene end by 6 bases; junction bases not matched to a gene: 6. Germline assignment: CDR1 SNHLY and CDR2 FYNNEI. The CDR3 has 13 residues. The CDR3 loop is CASSRQGGNGYTF. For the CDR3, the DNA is TGTGCCAGCAGTAGACAGGGCGGAAATGGCTACACCTTC.

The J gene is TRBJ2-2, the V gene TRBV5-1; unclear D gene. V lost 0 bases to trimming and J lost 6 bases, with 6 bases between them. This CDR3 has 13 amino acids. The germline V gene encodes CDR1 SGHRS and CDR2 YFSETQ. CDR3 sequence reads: CASSLEWSGELFF. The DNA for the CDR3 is TGCGCCAGCAGCTTGGAGTGGTCCGGGGAGCTGTTTTTT.

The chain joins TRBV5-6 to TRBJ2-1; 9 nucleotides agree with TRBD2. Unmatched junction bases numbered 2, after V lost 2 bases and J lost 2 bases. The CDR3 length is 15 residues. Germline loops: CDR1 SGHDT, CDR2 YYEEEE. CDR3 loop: CASSFGTSPYNEQFF. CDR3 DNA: TGTGCCAGCAGCTTTGGGACTAGCCCCTACAATGAGCAGTTCTTC.

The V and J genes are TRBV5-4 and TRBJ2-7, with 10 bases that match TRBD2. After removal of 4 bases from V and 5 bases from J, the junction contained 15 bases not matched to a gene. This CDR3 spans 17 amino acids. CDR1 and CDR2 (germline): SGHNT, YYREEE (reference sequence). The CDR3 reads CASSPGGRSGRAHEQYF. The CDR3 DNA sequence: TGTGCCAGCAGCCCCGGGGGTAGAAGCGGGAGGGCCCACGAGCAGTACTTC. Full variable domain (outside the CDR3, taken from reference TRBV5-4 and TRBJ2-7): ETGVTQSPTHLIKTRGQQVTLRCSSQSGHNTVSWYQQALGQGPQFIFQYYREEENGRGNFPPRFSGLQFPNYSSELNVNALELDDSALYLCASSPGGRSGRAHEQYFGPGTRLTVT.

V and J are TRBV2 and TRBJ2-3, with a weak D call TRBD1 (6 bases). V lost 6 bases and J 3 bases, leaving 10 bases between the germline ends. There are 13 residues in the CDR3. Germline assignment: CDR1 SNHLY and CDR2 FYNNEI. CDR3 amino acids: CASRKGETDTQYF. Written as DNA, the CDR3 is TGTGCCAGCAGGAAGGGGGAAACAGATACGCAGTATTTT.

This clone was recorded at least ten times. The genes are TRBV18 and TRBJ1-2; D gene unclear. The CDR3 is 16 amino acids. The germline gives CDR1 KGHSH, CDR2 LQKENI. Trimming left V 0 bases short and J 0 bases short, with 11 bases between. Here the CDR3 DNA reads TGTGCCAGCTCACCACCGGGAATCCAATCTAACTATGGCTACACCTTC. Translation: CASSPPGIQSNYGYTF.

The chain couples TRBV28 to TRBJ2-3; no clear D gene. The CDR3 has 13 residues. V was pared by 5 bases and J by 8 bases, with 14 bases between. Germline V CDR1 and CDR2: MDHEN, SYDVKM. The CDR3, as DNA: TGTGCCAGCAGTCGAGGACCTCTGGGTACGCAGTATTTT. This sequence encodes CASSRGPLGTQYF.

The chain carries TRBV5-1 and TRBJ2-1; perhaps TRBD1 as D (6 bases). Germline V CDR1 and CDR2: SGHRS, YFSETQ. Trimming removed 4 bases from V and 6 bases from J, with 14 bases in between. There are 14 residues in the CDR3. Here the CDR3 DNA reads TGCGCCAGCAGCCCAGGGGCGGCTTTCAATGAGCAGTTCTTC. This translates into CASSPGAAFNEQFF.

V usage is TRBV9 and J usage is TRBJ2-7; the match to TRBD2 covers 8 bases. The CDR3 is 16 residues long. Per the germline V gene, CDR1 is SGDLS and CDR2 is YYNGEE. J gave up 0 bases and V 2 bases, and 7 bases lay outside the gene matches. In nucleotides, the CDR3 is TGTGCCAGCAGCGTGGGTGGTAGCGGGGCCTCCTACGAGCAGTACTTC. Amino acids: CASSVGGSGASYEQYF.

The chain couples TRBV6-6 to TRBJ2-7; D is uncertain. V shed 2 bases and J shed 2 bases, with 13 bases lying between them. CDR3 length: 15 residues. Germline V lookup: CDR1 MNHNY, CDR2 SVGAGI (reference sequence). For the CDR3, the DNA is TGTGCCAGCAGTTACGACCCCGGCGCTACCTACGAGCAGTACTTC. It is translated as CASSYDPGATYEQYF.

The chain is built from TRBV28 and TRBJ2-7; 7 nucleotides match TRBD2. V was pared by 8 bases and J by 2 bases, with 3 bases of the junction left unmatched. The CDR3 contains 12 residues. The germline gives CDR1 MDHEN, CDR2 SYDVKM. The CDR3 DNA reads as TGTGCCAGCGTAGGGACTACCTACGAGCAGTACTTC. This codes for CASVGTTYEQYF.

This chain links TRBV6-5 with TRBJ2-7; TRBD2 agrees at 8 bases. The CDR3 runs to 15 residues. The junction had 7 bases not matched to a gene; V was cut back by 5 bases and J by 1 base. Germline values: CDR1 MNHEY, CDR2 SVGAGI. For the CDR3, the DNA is TGTGCCAGCAGTGCTACTAGCGGTCGGTCCTACGAGCAGTACTTC. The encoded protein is CASSATSGRSYEQYF.

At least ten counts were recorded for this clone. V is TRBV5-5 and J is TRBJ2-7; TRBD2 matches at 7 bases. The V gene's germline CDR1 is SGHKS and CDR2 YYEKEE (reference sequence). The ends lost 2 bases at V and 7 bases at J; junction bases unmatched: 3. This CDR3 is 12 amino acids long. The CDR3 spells CASSFSGGEQYF. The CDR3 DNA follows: TGTGCCAGCAGCTTCTCCGGGGGGGAGCAGTACTTC.

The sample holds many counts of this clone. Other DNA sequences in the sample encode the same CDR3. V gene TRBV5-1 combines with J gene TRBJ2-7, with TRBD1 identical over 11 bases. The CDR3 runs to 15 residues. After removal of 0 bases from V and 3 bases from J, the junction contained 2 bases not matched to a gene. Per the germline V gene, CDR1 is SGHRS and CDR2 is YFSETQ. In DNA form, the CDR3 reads TGCGCCAGCAGCTTGGCGGGACAGGGGGTCTACGAGCAGTACTTC. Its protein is CASSLAGQGVYEQYF.

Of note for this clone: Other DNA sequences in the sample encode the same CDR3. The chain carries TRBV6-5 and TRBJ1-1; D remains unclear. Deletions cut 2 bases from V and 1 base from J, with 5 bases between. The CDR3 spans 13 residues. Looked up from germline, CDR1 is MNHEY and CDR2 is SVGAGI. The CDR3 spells CASSYRQNTEAFF. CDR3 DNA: TGTGCCAGCAGTTACCGGCAGAACACTGAAGCTTTCTTT.

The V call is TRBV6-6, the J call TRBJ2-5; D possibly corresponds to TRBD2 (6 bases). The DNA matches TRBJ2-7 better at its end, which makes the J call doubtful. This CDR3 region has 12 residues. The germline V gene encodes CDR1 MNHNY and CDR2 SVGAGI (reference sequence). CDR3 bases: TGTGCCGGCGGGCGGGATAGTTACGAGCAGTACTTC. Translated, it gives CAGGRDSYEQYF.

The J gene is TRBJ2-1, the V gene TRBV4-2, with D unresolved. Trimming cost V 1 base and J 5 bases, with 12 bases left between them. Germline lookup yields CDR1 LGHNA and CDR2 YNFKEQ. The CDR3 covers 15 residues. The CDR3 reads CASSQVEADHNEQFF. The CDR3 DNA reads TGTGCCAGCAGCCAAGTTGAGGCTGATCACAATGAGCAGTTCTTC.

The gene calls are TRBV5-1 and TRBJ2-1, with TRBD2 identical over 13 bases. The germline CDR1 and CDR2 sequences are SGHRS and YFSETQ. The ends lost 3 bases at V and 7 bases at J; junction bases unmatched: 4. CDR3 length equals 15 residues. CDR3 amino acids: CASSWGTSGVNEQFF. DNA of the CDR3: TGCGCCAGCAGCTGGGGGACTAGCGGGGTAAATGAGCAGTTCTTC.

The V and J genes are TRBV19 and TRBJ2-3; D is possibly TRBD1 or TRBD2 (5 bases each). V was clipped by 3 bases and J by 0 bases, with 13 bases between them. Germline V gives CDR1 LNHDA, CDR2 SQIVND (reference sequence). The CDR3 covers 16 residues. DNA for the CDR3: TGTGCCAGTAGTATGGGGCCGGGGCGTAGCACAGATACGCAGTATTTT. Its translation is CASSMGPGRSTDTQYF.

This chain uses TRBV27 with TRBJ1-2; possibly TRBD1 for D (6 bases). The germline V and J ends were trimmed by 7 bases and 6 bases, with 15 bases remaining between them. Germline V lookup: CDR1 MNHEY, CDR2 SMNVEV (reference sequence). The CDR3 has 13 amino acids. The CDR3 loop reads CASKKNRENGYTF. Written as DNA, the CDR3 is TGTGCCAGCAAAAAGAACAGGGAGAATGGCTACACCTTC.